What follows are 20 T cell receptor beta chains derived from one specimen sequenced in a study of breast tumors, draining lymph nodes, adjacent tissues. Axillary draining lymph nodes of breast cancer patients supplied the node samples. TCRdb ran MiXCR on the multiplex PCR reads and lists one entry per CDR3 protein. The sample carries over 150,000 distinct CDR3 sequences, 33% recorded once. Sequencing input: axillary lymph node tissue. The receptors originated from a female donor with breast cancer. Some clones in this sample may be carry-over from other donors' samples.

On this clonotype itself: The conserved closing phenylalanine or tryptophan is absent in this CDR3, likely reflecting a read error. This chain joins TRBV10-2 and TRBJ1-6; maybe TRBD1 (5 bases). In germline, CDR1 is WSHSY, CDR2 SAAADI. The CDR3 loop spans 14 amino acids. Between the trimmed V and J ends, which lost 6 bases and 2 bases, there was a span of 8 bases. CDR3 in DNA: TGCGCCAGCAGGGAGGGGCCCTATAATTCACCCCTCCACCTT. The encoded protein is CASREGPYNSPLHL.

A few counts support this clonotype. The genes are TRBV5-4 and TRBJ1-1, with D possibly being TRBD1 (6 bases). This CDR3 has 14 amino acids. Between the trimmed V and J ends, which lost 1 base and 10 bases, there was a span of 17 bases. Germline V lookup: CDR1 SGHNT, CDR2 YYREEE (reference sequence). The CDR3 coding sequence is TGTGCCAGCAGCTTGATGAGGGGGGAATTCGGAGCTTTCTTT. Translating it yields CASSLMRGEFGAFF.

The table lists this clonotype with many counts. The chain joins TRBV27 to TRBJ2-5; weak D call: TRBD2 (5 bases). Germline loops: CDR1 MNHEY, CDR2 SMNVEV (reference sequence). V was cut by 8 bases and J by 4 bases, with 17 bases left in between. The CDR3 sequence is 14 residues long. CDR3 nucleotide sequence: TGTGCCAGCTCAGTTGTGGGAGTAGGAGAGACCCAGTACTTC. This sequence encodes CASSVVGVGETQYF.

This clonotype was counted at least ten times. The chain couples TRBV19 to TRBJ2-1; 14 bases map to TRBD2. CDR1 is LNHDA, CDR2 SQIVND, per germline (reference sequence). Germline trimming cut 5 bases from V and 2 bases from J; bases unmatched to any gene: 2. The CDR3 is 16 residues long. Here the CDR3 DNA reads TGTGCCAGTAGTGTGGGACTAGCGGGAGCCTACAATGAGCAGTTCTTC. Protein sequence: CASSVGLAGAYNEQFF.

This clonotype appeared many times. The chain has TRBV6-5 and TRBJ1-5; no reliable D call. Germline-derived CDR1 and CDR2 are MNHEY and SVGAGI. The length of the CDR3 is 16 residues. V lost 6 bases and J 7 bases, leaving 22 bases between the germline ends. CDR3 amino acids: CASSQVSFTGGQPQHF. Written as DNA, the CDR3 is TGTGCCAGCAGCCAAGTCTCCTTCACGGGCGGGCAGCCCCAGCATTTT.

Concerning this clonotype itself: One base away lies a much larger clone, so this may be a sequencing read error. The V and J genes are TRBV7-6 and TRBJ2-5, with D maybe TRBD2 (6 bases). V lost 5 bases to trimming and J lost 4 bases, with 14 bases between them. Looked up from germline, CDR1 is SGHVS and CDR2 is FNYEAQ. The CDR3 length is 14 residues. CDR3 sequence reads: CASSKWGGGETQYF. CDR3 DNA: TGTGCCAGCAGCAAATGGGGAGGTGGAGAGACCCAGTACTTC.

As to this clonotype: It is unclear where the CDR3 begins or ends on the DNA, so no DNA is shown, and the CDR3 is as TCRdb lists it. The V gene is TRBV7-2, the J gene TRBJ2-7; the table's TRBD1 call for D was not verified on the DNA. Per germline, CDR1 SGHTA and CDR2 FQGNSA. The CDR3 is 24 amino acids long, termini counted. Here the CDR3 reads CASSLGPGQETQYFGPLVGYEQYF.

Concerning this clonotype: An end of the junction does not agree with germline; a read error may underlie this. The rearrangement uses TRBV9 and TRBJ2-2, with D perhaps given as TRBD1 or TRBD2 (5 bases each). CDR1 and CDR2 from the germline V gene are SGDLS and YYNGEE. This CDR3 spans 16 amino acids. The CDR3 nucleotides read TGTGCCAGCAGCGTAGAGTTCGGGACGAACACCGGGGAGCTGTCTTTT. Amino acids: CASSVEFGTNTGELSF.

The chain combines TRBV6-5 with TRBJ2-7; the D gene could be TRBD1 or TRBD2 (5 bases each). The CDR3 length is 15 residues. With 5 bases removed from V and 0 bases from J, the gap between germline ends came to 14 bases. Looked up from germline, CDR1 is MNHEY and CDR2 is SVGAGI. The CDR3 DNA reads TGTGCCAGCAGTCTTCGGGGCTTCTCCTCCTACGAGCAGTACTTC. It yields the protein CASSLRGFSSYEQYF.

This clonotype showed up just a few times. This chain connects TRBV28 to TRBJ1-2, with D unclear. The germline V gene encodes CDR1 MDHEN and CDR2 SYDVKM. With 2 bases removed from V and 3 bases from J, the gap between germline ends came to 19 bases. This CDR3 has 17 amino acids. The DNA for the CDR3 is TGTGCCAGCAGTTTAATTTGGTTCACAAGGGTCCACTATGGCTACACCTTC. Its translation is CASSLIWFTRVHYGYTF.

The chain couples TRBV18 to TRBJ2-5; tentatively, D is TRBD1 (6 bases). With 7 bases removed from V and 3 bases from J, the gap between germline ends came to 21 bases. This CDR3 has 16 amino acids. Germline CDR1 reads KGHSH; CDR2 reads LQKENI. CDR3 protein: CASLPSPGQLKETQYF. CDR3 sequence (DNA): TGTGCCAGCTTACCCAGCCCAGGACAGTTAAAAGAGACCCAGTACTTC.

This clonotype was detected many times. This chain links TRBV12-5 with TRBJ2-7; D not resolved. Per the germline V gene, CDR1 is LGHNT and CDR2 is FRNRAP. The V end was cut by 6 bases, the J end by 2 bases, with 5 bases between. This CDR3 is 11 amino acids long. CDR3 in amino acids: CASGRPYEQYF. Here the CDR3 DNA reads TGTGCTAGTGGCCGGCCCTACGAGCAGTACTTC. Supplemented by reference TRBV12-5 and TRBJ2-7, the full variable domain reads DARVTQTPRHKVTEMGQEVTMRCQPILGHNTVFWYRQTMMQGLELLAYFRNRAPLDDSGMPKDRFSAEMPDATLATLKIQPSEPRDSAVYFCASGRPYEQYFGPGTRLTVT.

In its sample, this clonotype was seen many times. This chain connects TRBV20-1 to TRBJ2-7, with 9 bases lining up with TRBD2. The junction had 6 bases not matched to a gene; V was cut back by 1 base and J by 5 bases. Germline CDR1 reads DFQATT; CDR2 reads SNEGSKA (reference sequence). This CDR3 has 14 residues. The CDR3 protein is CSARVAGGPNEQYF. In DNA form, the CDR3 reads TGCAGTGCTAGAGTTGCGGGGGGGCCGAACGAGCAGTACTTC.

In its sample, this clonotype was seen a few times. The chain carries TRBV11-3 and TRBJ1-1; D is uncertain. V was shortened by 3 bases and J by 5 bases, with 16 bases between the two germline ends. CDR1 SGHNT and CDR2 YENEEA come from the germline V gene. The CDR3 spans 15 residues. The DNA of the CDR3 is TGTGCCAGCAGCTTGAGAGACGGGAGAGGTACTGAAGCTTTCTTT. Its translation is CASSLRDGRGTEAFF.

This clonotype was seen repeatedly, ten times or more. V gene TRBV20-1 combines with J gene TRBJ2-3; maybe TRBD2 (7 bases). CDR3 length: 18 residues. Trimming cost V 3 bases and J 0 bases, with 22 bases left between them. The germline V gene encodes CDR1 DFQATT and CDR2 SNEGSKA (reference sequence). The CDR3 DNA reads TGCAGTGCTAGGGCAATAAGAGGGGGGGCACATAGCACAGATACGCAGTATTTT. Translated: CSARAIRGGAHSTDTQYF.

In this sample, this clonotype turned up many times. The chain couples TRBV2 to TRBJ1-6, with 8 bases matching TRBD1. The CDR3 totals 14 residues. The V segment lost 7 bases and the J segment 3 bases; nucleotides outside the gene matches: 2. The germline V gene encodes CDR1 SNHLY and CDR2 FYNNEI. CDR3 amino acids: CASTGQGYNSPLHF. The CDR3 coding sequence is TGTGCCAGCACTGGACAGGGCTATAATTCACCCCTCCACTTT.

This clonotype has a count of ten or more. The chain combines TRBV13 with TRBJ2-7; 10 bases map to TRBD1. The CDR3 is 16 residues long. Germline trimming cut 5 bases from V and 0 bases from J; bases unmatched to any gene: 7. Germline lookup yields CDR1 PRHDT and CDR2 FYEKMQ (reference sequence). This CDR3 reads CASSPRTGGPSYEQYF. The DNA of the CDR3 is TGTGCCAGCAGCCCCCGGACAGGGGGACCCTCCTACGAGCAGTACTTC.

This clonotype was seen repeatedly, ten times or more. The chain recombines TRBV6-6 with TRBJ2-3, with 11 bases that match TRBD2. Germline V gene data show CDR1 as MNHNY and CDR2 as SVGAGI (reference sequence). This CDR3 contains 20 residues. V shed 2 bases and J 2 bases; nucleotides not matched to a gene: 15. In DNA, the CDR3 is TGTGCCAGCAGTTACCCTGGGGCCCTAGCGGGAGGAGTCCTCACAGATACGCAGTATTTT. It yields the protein CASSYPGALAGGVLTDTQYF.

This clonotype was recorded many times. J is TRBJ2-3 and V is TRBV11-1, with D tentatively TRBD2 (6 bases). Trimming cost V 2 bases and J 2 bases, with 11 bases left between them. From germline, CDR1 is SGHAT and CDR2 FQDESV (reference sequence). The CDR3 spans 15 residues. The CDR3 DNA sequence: TGTGCCAGCAGCTTATGGTCTAGCGCCACAGATACGCAGTATTTT. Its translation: CASSLWSSATDTQYF.

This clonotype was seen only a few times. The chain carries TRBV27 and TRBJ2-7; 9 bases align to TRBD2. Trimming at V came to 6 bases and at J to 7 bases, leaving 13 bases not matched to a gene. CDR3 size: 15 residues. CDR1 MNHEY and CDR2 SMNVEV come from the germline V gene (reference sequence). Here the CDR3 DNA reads TGTGCCAGCAGCCCCGGGACTAGCCCCTTTTGGGAGCAGTACTTC. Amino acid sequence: CASSPGTSPFWEQYF.